Listed below are T cell receptor beta chains from one sample, sequenced in a study of cytomegalovirus exposure and HLA in healthy donors. Produced via immunoSEQ multiplex PCR; TCRdb's table is partial and in-frame only. The sample shows 150,000 to 200,000 clones, roughly 80% of them seen only once. Sample: PBMCs. These TCRs come from a woman in her 50s in good health and CMV-seropositive. CDR3s include the opening cysteine and the closing phenylalanine or tryptophan. A D gene is named only where the DNA matches it firmly.

CDR3 length	V gene	J gene	D gene	CDR3 DNA	CDR3 protein
14	TRBV5-1	TRBJ1-1	NA	TGCGCCAGCAGCTTGGCGGGTGTGGGCACTGAAGCTTTCTTT	CASSLAGVGTEAFF
15	TRBV6-5	TRBJ2-7	TRBD1	TGTGCCAGCAGCCCCAGACAGGGGTACCACCTGTGGCAGTACTTC	CASSPRQGYHLWQYF
14	TRBV30	TRBJ2-3	TRBD2	TGTGCCTGGGGACTAGCGGGGCCCACAGATACGCAGTATTTT	CAWGLAGPTDTQYF
15	TRBV30	TRBJ1-3	TRBD1	TGTGCCTGGAGTAAGGGACAGGGATCTGGAAACACCATATATTTT	CAWSKGQGSGNTIYF
14	TRBV29-1	TRBJ2-5	TRBD1	TGCAGCGCCGTACAATGGACAGGGCAAGAGACCCAGTACTTC	CSAVQWTGQETQYF
13	TRBV2	TRBJ2-7	TRBD2	TGTGCCAGCAGTGCCATACTAGCGGGAAAGCAGTACTTC	CASSAILAGKQYF
12	TRBV6-5	TRBJ1-1	NA	TGTGCCAGCAGTTACACCGGCACTGAAGCTTTCTTT	CASSYTGTEAFF
11	TRBV6-1	TRBJ2-7	NA	TGTGCCAGCAGTGGAGGGGGAGGGCCCTACTTC	CASSGGGGPYF
19	TRBV14	TRBJ1-2	TRBD1	TGTGCCAGCAGCCAGCTCCCGGGACAGGGGGCTGCGGAAGGCTATGGCTACACCTTC	CASSQLPGQGAAEGYGYTF
15	TRBV5-1	TRBJ2-7	TRBD1	TGCGCCAGCAGCCTGGGGGGGACAGGGTGGAACGAGCAGTACTTC	CASSLGGTGWNEQYF
15	TRBV4-2	TRBJ2-5	TRBD2	TGTGCCAGCAGCCAAGTATGGCGGGGGGATGGGACCCAGTACTTC	CASSQVWRGDGTQYF
15	TRBV5-4	TRBJ2-1	NA	TGTGCCAGCAGCTTGGATCAGGGAAACTTCAATGAGCAGTTCTTC	CASSLDQGNFNEQFF
14	TRBV5-4	TRBJ1-1	NA	TGTGCCAGCAGCCGCAGAAGGGGGAACACTGAAGCTTTCTTT	CASSRRRGNTEAFF
13	TRBV21-1	TRBJ1-2	NA	TGTGCCAGCAGGACCGACAGGGGCAATGGCTACACCTTC	CASRTDRGNGYTF
15	TRBV7-8	TRBJ2-7	NA	TGTGCCAGCAGCCCGCAGCGGGTACAGACCTACGAGCAGTACTTC	CASSPQRVQTYEQYF